The rows below give T cell receptor beta chains drawn from one sample of a study of CD8+CD57+ T cells in acquired aplastic anemia. TCRdb called the reads again in MiXCR, with one record for every CDR3 protein. The sample has around 180,000 distinct CDR3 sequences; about half are singletons. Sequenced: sorted CD4+, CD8+, or CD8+CD57+ T cells (not recorded which) from PBMCs. The receptors shown here come from a human donor with aplastic anemia. CDR3s include the opening cysteine and the closing phenylalanine or tryptophan. The D gene is left open where the match is weak. Clone sizes are given selectively: once, few, many, or a class where the clone is expanded.

CDR3,DNA,J,D,V,size
CSAGQYNEQFF,TGCAGTGCTGGACAGTACAATGAGCAGTTCTTC,TRBJ2-1,-,TRBV20-1,-
CASSIWDRGYEQFF,TGTGCCAGCAGTATATGGGACAGGGGTTATGAGCAGTTCTTC,TRBJ2-1,TRBD1,TRBV2,-
CASSPGPQRNQPQHF,TGTGCCAGCAGTCCCGGGCCCCAGAGGAATCAGCCCCAGCATTTT,TRBJ1-5,-,TRBV3-1,many
CASIHGRRRNEKLFF,TGTGCCAGCATTCATGGGCGGCGGAGGAATGAAAAACTGTTTTTT,TRBJ1-4,-,TRBV2,-
CASSGASAGGGYTF,TGTGCCAGCAGTGGGGCTTCGGCAGGAGGTGGCTACACCTTC,TRBJ1-2,-,TRBV2,-
CASSLGAGGNEQFF,TGTGCCAGCAGCTTAGGAGCGGGAGGTAATGAGCAGTTCTTC,TRBJ2-1,TRBD2,TRBV11-3,many
CASSLAGLAHEQYF,TGTGCCAGCAGCTTAGCAGGACTAGCCCACGAGCAGTACTTC,TRBJ2-7,TRBD2,TRBV7-2,-
CATSDLWQGKGNEQFF,TGTGCCACCAGTGATTTGTGGCAGGGGAAGGGCAATGAGCAGTTCTTC,TRBJ2-1,-,TRBV25-1,-
CASSAQLFDETQYF,TGCGCCAGCAGCGCACAGTTGTTTGACGAGACCCAGTACTTC,TRBJ2-5,-,TRBV5-1,-
CASSPLGNIQYF,TGTGCCAGCAGCCCACTGGGGAACATTCAGTACTTC,TRBJ2-4,-,TRBV7-2,-
CASSLAKETQYF,TGTGCCAGCAGTTTAGCTAAAGAGACCCAGTACTTC,TRBJ2-5,-,TRBV12-3/TRBV12-4,many
CASSPRGRLSYNEQFF,TGTGCCAGCAGCCCTCGGGGGCGCCTCTCCTACAATGAGCAGTTCTTC,TRBJ2-1,-,TRBV9,few
CASSEGGDMNTEAFF,TGTGCCAGCAGTGAGGGGGGGGACATGAACACTGAAGCTTTCTTT,TRBJ1-1,-,TRBV2,many
CASSPVGAGEADTQYF,TGTGCCAGCAGCCCCGTGGGGGCGGGGGAAGCAGATACGCAGTATTTT,TRBJ2-3,-,TRBV7-6,-
CSVGGGNQPQHF,TGCAGCGTCGGGGGGGGAAATCAGCCCCAGCATTTT,TRBJ1-5,-,TRBV29-1,-
CSVAFVVRGGPLQETQYF,TGCAGCGTTGCGTTCGTGGTCCGGGGCGGTCCCTTACAAGAGACCCAGTACTTC,TRBJ2-5,-,TRBV29-1,many
CASRGTSGETQYF,TGTGCCAGCAGGGGGACTAGCGGAGAGACCCAGTACTTC,TRBJ2-5,TRBD2,TRBV2,once
CSARVGGQGGTTDTQYF,TGCAGTGCTAGAGTTGGGGGACAGGGTGGGACCACAGATACGCAGTATTTT,TRBJ2-3,TRBD1,TRBV20-1,many
CASSRGAGAYFGDTQYF,TGTGCCAGCAGTAGGGGGGCGGGGGCTTACTTTGGAGATACGCAGTATTTT,TRBJ2-3,-,TRBV6-1,-
CASSVAGSGDYEQYF,TGTGCCAGCAGCGTGGCCGGGTCAGGGGACTACGAGCAGTACTTC,TRBJ2-7,-,TRBV5-5,-
CASSGTSGYTGELFF,TGTGCCAGCAGCGGGACTAGCGGCTACACCGGGGAGCTGTTTTTT,TRBJ2-2,TRBD2,TRBV9,many
CATSRARGATGGDSSTDTQYF,TGTGCCACCAGCAGAGCCAGGGGCGCGACAGGGGGCGACTCTAGCACAGATACGCAGTATTTT,TRBJ2-3,TRBD1,TRBV15,-